The present entry profiles one T cell receptor (beta chain) with its context. This clone's antigen is unknown. Base-call qualities are not available, and no considerably larger clone is one nucleotide away. This sample stems from a study of control samples from healthy donors and cancer patients (dated by TCRdb to about 2020). Library prep was done by the immunoSEQ multiplex PCR assay. TCRdb obtained this table from immuneACCESS and retained in-frame rearrangements with V and J assigned. These tables miss some clones; where compared with another copy, unresolved V genes account for less than half of the shortfall, and the remainder is unexplained. The sample has about 95,000 clones on record, roughly 90% of them singletons. Jointly, the top ten make up approximately 15% of the sample. This receptor was obtained from a woman aged 70-85 years in good health. Specimen: blood.

The CDR3: CATSATGGNQPQHF. The DNA reads TGTGCCACCAGCGCGACAGGGGGGAATCAGCCCCAGCATTTT. The rearranged chain carries TRBV24-1 and TRBJ1-5, with 9 bases matching TRBD1. The CDR3, from cysteine to phenylalanine, totals 14 residues. This entry keeps only the CDR3 DNA: 42 bases, framed from base 1. Taken from the germline V gene, the CDR1 and CDR2 loops are KGHDR and SFDVKD. For this chain, trimming is 7 bases at the V end and 4 bases at the J end, and the number of junction bases without a gene match is 4.